The 18 T cell receptor beta chains given below trace back to one sample, sequenced in a study of blood T cell repertoires in COVID-19. Clones were sequenced by immunoSEQ multiplex PCR, and TCRdb holds only the in-frame ones, with some missing. The table lists around 71,000 clones, approximately 83% of them singletons. Material for sequencing was peripheral blood. All receptors come from a man aged 65 to 79 with acute or convalescent COVID-19.

This rearrangement joins TRBV7-2 to TRBJ1-2, with D perhaps TRBD1 (5 bases). Germline assignment: CDR1 SGHTA and CDR2 FQGNSA. CDR3 length: 15 residues. Trimming removed 5 bases from V and 8 bases from J, with 21 bases in between. The chain's CDR3 is CASSIRGGYSEGYTF. As DNA, the CDR3 is TGTGCCAGCAGCATTAGGGGAGGGTATTCGGAGGGCTACACCTTC.

This clone has only a few counts. J is TRBJ1-4 and V is TRBV28; D unclear. Germline-derived CDR1 and CDR2 are MDHEN and SYDVKM. The CDR3 extends over 14 amino acids. Trimming shortened V by 2 bases and J by 4 bases, and 8 bases separated the two germline ends. The CDR3 DNA is TGTGCCAGCAGTTTAAAGGCGGGTAATGAAAAACTGTTTTTT. Protein: CASSLKAGNEKLFF.

V and J are TRBV6-5 and TRBJ2-4; TRBD2 is a possible D gene (5 bases). CDR1 is MNHEY, CDR2 SVGAGI, per germline. The CDR3 consists of 11 residues. Trimming took off 8 bases at V and 4 bases at J, with 6 bases between the two ends. The CDR3 DNA follows: TGTGCCAGCGGGGAGAAAAACATTCAGTACTTC. Its translation is CASGEKNIQYF.

The rearrangement links TRBV10-2 to TRBJ1-5; TRBD1 agrees at 7 bases. CDR3 length equals 16 residues. The germline CDR1 and CDR2 sequences are WSHSY and SAAADI. The V and J ends lost 3 bases and 3 bases, in that order; junction bases with no gene match: 8. CDR3: CASSEITGDLNQPQHF. CDR3 nucleotide sequence: TGCGCCAGCAGTGAAATTACAGGGGATCTCAATCAGCCCCAGCATTTT.

The chain carries TRBV5-1 and TRBJ2-7, with 9 nucleotides matching TRBD2. Germline CDR1 and CDR2: SGHRS and YFSETQ. With 3 bases clipped from V and 2 bases from J, the junction kept 9 bases outside the gene matches. This CDR3 spans 16 amino acids. The CDR3 protein is CASSYSGSRTTYEQYF. The DNA of the CDR3 is TGCGCCAGCAGCTATAGCGGGAGCCGTACCACCTACGAGCAGTACTTC.

This chain connects TRBV11-2 to TRBJ2-1; the D gene is possibly TRBD2 (5 bases). V lost 7 bases to trimming and J lost 6 bases, with 19 bases between them. The CDR3 covers 15 residues. Germline V gene lookup returns CDR1 SGHAT and CDR2 FQNNGV. CDR3 in amino acids: CASTFSTGLGNEQFF. The CDR3 bases are TGTGCCAGCACCTTTTCGACGGGATTGGGCAATGAGCAGTTCTTC.

The rearrangement joins TRBV24-1 to TRBJ1-5, with TRBD1 matching 8 bases. The CDR3 is 16 residues long. The germline V gene encodes CDR1 KGHDR and CDR2 SFDVKD. The V segment lost 4 bases and the J segment 0 bases; nucleotides outside the gene matches: 4. The CDR3 region is CATSEAGQGSNQPQHF. The CDR3 DNA reads TGTGCCACCAGTGAGGCCGGACAGGGTAGCAATCAGCCCCAGCATTTT.

This chain connects TRBV6-5 to TRBJ1-1; D uncertain. With 9 bases removed from V and 3 bases from J, the gap between germline ends came to 11 bases. From germline, CDR1 is MNHEY and CDR2 SVGAGI. There are 12 residues in the CDR3. The CDR3 sequence: CASGRGDTEAFF. In nucleotides, the CDR3 is TGTGCCAGTGGGAGAGGTGACACTGAAGCTTTCTTT.

The V and J genes are TRBV6-5 and TRBJ1-2; tentative D call: TRBD1 (6 bases). CDR1 and CDR2 from the germline V gene are MNHEY and SVGAGI. V shed 5 bases and J shed 4 bases, with 11 bases lying between them. This CDR3 is built from 13 residues. The CDR3 spells CASSHREIYGYTF. As DNA, the CDR3 is TGTGCCAGCAGTCACAGGGAGATCTATGGCTACACCTTC.

The V and J genes are TRBV27 and TRBJ1-4; 9 bases fit TRBD1. CDR1 MNHEY and CDR2 SMNVEV come from the germline V gene (reference sequence). The CDR3 is 15 residues long. Unmatched junction bases numbered 6, after V lost 4 bases and J lost 6 bases. The CDR3 protein is CASSSPGQGHEKLFF. As DNA, the CDR3 is TGTGCCAGCAGTTCCCCGGGACAGGGTCATGAAAAACTGTTTTTT.

This chain links TRBV3-1 (or the pseudogene TRBV3-2) with TRBJ1-1, with a weak D call TRBD1 (5 bases). Germline CDR1 reads LGHDT; CDR2 reads YNNKEL (reference sequence). The CDR3 has 15 residues. The germline V and J ends were trimmed by 2 bases and 0 bases, with 10 bases remaining between them. Here the CDR3 reads CASSQSRAMNTEAFF. As DNA, the CDR3 is TGTGCCAGCAGCCAAAGCAGGGCCATGAACACTGAAGCTTTCTTT.

V gene TRBV11-2 combines with J gene TRBJ1-4, with TRBD1 identical over 10 bases. Germline-derived CDR1 and CDR2 are SGHAT and FQNNGV. V was clipped by 4 bases and J by 4 bases; unmatched bases: 6. The CDR3 loop spans 16 amino acids. The CDR3 here is CASSWGQGSFNEKLFF. The CDR3 DNA is TGTGCCAGCAGCTGGGGACAGGGGTCTTTTAATGAAAAACTGTTTTTT. The whole variable domain, filled in from reference TRBV11-2 and TRBJ1-4, reads EAGVAQSPRYKIIEKRQSVAFWCNPISGHATLYWYQQILGQGPKLLIQFQNNGVVDDSQLPKDRFSAERLKGVDSTLKIQPAKLEDSAVYLCASSWGQGSFNEKLFFGSGTQLSVL.

The genes are TRBV18 and TRBJ2-3; 13 bases align to TRBD2. CDR1 is KGHSH and CDR2 is LQKENI in the germline V gene. V dropped 3 bases and J dropped 3; count of bases not matched to a gene: 6. The CDR3 consists of 17 residues. DNA for the CDR3: TGTGCCAGCTCACCGAGGACTAGCGGGAGTGTAACAGATACGCAGTATTTT. This encodes CASSPRTSGSVTDTQYF.

The chain links TRBV3-1 (or the pseudogene TRBV3-2) to TRBJ2-2; 12 nucleotides agree with TRBD2. CDR3 size: 16 residues. V lost 1 base and J lost 7; bases outside the gene matches: 4. Per the germline V gene, CDR1 is LGHDT and CDR2 is YNNKEL (reference sequence). DNA for the CDR3: TGTGCCAGCAGCCAAGGACTAGCGGGAGTGGGCGGGGAGCTGTTTTTT. Translated: CASSQGLAGVGGELFF.

The J gene is TRBJ2-7, the V gene TRBV20-1, with D possibly matching TRBD1 (6 bases). The CDR3 has 11 amino acids. Germline V gives CDR1 DFQATT, CDR2 SNEGSKA (reference sequence). V was clipped by 4 bases and J by 5 bases, with 9 bases between them. CDR3 sequence (DNA): TGCAGTGCTAACAGGGACCACGAGCAGTACTTC. Its protein is CSANRDHEQYF.

The V and J genes are TRBV2 and TRBJ2-5, with D maybe TRBD1 (7 bases). Looked up from germline, CDR1 is SNHLY and CDR2 is FYNNEI. The V and J ends lost 5 bases and 4 bases respectively, with 17 bases between them. CDR3 length: 15 amino acids. The DNA for the CDR3 is TGTGCCAGCAGTCCAAGGGGGGCAGGGGGAGAGACCCAGTACTTC. Protein: CASSPRGAGGETQYF.

The rearrangement joins TRBV21-1 to TRBJ2-5; the D call in the table, TRBD2, was not verified against the DNA. TRBV21-1 is a known pseudogene. This CDR3 spans 16 amino acids. CDR3 coding DNA: TGTGCCAGCAAGTCTTTCTCTGGACTAGCGGAAGAGACCCAGTACTTC. Translating it yields CASKSFSGLAEETQYF.

The chain combines TRBV19 with TRBJ1-1; D may be TRBD1 (5 bases). CDR1 LNHDA and CDR2 SQIVND come from the germline V gene (reference sequence). This CDR3 contains 14 residues. V dropped 8 bases and J dropped 5 bases, with 18 bases sitting between them. In DNA form, the CDR3 reads TGTGCCAGTCTCTCTCAGGGTGGTAATACTGAAGCTTTCTTT. It translates to CASLSQGGNTEAFF.